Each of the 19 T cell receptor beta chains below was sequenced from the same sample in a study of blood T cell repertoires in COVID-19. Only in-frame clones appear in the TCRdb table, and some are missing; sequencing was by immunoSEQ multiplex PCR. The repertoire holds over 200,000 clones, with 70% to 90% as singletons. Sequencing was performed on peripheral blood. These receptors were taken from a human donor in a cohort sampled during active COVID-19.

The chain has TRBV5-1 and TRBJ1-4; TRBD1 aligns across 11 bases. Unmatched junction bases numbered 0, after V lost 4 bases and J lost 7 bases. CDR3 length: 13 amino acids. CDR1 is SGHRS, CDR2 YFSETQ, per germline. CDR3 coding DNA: TGCGCCAGCAGCGGGACAGGGGGTGAAAAACTGTTTTTT. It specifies CASSGTGGEKLFF.

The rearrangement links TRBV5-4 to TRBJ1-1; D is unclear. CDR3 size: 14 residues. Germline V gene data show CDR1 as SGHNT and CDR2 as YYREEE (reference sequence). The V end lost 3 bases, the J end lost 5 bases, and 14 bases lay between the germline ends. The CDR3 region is CASSSRAARTEAFF. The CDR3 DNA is TGTGCCAGCAGCTCGCGTGCGGCGCGAACTGAAGCTTTCTTT.

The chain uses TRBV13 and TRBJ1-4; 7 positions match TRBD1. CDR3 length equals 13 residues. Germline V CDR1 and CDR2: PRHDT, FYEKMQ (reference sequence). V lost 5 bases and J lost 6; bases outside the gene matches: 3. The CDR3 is CASSPRGHEKLFF. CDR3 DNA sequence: TGTGCCAGCAGCCCGAGGGGGCATGAAAAACTGTTTTTT.

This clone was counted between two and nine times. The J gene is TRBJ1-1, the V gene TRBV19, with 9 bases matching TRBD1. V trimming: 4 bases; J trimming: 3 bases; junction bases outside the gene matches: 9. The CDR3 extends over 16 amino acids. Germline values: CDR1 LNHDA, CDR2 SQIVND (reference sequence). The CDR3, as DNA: TGTGCCAGTAGTACCAGGACAGGGGCCGTAGACACTGAAGCTTTCTTT. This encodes CASSTRTGAVDTEAFF.

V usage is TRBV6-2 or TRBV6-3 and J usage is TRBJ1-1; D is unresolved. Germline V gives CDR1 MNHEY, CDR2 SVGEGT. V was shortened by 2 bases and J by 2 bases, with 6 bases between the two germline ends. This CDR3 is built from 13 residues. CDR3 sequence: CASSYGRNTEAFF. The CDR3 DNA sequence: TGTGCCAGCAGTTACGGGCGAAACACTGAAGCTTTCTTT.

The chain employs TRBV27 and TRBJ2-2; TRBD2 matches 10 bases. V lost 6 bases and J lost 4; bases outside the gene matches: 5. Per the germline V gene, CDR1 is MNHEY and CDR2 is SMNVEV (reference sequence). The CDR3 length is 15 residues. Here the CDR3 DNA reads TGTGCCAGCAGACCGGGACTAGCGATCACCGGGGAGCTGTTTTTT. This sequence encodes CASRPGLAITGELFF.

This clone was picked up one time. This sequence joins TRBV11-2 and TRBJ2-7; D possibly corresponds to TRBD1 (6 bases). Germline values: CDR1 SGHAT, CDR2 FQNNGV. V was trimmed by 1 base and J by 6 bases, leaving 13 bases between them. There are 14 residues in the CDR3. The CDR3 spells CASSLVGASIEQYF. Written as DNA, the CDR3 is TGTGCCAGCAGCTTAGTGGGGGCGTCAATCGAGCAGTACTTC.

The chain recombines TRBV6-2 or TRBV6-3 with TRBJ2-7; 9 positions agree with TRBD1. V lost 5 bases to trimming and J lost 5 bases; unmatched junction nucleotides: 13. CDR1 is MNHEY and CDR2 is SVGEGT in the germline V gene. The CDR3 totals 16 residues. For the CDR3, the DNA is TGTGCCAGCAGTGCCTTCATTTGGACAGGGGCGAACGAGCAGTACTTC. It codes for CASSAFIWTGANEQYF.

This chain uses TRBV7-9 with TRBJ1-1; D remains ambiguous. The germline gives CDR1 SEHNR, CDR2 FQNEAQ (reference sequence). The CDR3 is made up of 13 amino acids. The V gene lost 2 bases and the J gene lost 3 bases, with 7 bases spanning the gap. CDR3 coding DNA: TGTGCCAGCAGCTTATTCCCCGACACTGAAGCTTTCTTT. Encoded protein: CASSLFPDTEAFF.

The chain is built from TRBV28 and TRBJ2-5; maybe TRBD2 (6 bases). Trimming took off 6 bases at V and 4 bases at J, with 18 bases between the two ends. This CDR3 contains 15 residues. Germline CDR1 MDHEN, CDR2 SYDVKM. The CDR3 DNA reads TGTGCCAGCAGACACATCGGGGGTTTGGGAGAGACCCAGTACTTC. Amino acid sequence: CASRHIGGLGETQYF.

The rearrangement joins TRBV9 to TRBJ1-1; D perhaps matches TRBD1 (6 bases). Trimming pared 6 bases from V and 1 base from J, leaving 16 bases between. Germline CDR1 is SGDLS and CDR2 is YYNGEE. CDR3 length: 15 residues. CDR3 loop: CASTPSTGANTEAFF. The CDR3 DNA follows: TGTGCCAGCACCCCTTCGACAGGAGCGAACACTGAAGCTTTCTTT.

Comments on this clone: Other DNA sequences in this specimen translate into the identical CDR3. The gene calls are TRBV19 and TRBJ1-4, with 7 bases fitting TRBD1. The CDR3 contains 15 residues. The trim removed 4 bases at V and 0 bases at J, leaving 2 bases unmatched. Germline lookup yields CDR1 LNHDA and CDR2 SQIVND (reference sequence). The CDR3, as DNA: TGTGCCAGTAGTACCACAGGGGCAACTAATGAAAAACTGTTTTTT. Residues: CASSTTGATNEKLFF.

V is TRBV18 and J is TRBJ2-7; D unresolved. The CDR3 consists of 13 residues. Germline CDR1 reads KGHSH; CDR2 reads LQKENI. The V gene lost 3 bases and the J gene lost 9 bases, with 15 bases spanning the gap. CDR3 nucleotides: TGTGCCAGCTCACCGGGCGAAACCATTGGGCAGTACTTC. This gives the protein CASSPGETIGQYF. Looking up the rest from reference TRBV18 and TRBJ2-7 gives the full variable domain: NAGVMQNPRHLVRRRGQEARLRCSPMKGHSHVYWYRQLPEEGLKFMVYLQKENIIDESGMPKERFSAEFPKEGPSILRIQQVVRGDSAAYFCASSPGETIGQYFGPGTRLTVT.

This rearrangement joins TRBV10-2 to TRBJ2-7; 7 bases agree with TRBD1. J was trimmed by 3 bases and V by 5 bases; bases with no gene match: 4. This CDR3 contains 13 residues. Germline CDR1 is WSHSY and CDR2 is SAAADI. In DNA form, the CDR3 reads TGCGCCAGCAGTCCGGGGACAGTCTACGAGCAGTACTTC. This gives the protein CASSPGTVYEQYF.

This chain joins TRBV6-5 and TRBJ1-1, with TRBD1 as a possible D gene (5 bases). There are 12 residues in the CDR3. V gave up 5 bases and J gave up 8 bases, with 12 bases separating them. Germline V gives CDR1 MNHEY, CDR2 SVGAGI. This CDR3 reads CASSPRRGEAFF. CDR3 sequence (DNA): TGTGCCAGCAGTCCCCGGAGGGGCGAAGCTTTCTTT.

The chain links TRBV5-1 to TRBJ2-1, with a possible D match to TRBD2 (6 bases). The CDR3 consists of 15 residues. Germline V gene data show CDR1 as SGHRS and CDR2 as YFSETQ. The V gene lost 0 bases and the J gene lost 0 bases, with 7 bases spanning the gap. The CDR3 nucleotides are TGCGCCAGCAGCTTGGACGGGAGCTCCTACAATGAGCAGTTCTTC. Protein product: CASSLDGSSYNEQFF.

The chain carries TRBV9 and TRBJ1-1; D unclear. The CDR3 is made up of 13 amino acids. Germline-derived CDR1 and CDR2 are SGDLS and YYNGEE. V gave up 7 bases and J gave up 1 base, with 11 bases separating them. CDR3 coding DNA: TGTGCCAGCGGGCCAGCGGGGAACACTGAAGCTTTCTTT. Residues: CASGPAGNTEAFF.

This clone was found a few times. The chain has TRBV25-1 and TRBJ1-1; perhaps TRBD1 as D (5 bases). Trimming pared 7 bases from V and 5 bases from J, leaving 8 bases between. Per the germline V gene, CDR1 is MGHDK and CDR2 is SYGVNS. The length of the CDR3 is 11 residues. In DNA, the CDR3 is TGTGCCAGCACCAAGGGGACTGAAGCTTTCTTT. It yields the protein CASTKGTEAFF.

CDR3 DNA sequence: TGTGCCAGCAGCTTACAGGGGGCGGGTGAGCAGTTCTTC. Its translation: CASSLQGAGEQFF. The chain carries TRBV11-3 and TRBJ2-1; the match to TRBD1 covers 8 bases. Trimming at V came to 2 bases and at J to 9 bases, leaving 3 bases not matched to a gene. The CDR3 loop spans 13 amino acids. Germline CDR1 is SGHNT and CDR2 is YENEEA.